Listed below are T cell receptor beta chains from one sample, sequenced in a study of cytomegalovirus exposure and HLA in healthy donors. This table comes from immunoSEQ multiplex PCR, and its TCRdb copy is limited to in-frame clones, with some not included. The repertoire holds around 69,000 clones, with roughly 95% as singletons. The specimen was PBMCs. Source of these receptors: a young woman in good health and CMV-seropositive. The CDR3 runs from the conserved cysteine through the conserved F or W. D genes are given only for firm matches. Some rows have no size entry. The others give once, few or many, or a class for an expanded clone.

size,D,V,J,CDR3,DNA
NA,NA,TRBV19,TRBJ1-5,CASSIPGFQPQHF,TGTGCCAGTAGTATCCCGGGTTTCCAGCCCCAGCATTTT
NA,NA,TRBV6-5,TRBJ2-5,CASSYSGQLQETQYF,TGTGCCAGCAGTTACTCGGGCCAGTTACAAGAGACCCAGTACTTC
once,TRBD2,TRBV30,TRBJ2-3,CAWSTTYGTSGTRTDTQYF,TGTGCCTGGAGTACCACATACGGGACTAGCGGGACTCGCACAGATACGCAGTATTTT
NA,TRBD2,TRBV27,TRBJ2-7,CASRAGSFYEQYF,TGTGCCAGCAGAGCGGGAAGTTTCTACGAGCAGTACTTC
NA,TRBD2,TRBV15,TRBJ2-7,CATSSWSGSNYEQYF,TGTGCCACCAGTTCGTGGAGCGGGAGTAACTACGAGCAGTACTTC
NA,NA,TRBV27,TRBJ2-1,CASSLSAGSLSYNEQFF,TGTGCCAGCAGTTTATCGGCAGGGTCCCTCTCCTACAATGAGCAGTTCTTC
NA,TRBD1,TRBV30,TRBJ2-1,CAWIKTGYNEQFF,TGTGCCTGGATCAAGACAGGGTACAATGAGCAGTTCTTC
NA,TRBD2,TRBV7-2,TRBJ2-2,CASSLSGGNTGELFF,TGTGCCAGCAGCTTGAGCGGGGGGAACACCGGGGAGCTGTTTTTT
NA,TRBD2,TRBV7-2,TRBJ2-1,CASSMGLAFSEQFF,TGTGCCAGCAGCATGGGACTAGCGTTTAGTGAGCAGTTCTTC
NA,TRBD1,TRBV25-1,TRBJ2-7,CASSSGTASPYEQYF,TGTGCCAGCAGTTCCGGGACAGCTTCCCCCTACGAGCAGTACTTC
NA,NA,TRBV5-6,TRBJ2-3,CASSRDRITDTQYF,TGTGCCAGCAGCAGAGACAGGATCACAGATACGCAGTATTTT
NA,NA,TRBV12-5,TRBJ2-3,CASGAGGDTQYF,TGTGCTAGTGGTGCAGGGGGGGATACGCAGTATTTT
NA,NA,TRBV6-4,TRBJ2-7,CARWGLSYEQYF,TGTGCCAGATGGGGACTTTCCTACGAGCAGTACTTC
NA,NA,TRBV30,TRBJ1-2,CAWNGGYGYTF,TGTGCCTGGAATGGGGGGTATGGCTACACCTTC
NA,NA,TRBV4-3,TRBJ1-2,CASSQDRETNYGYTF,TGCGCCAGCAGCCAAGACAGGGAAACCAACTATGGCTACACCTTC
NA,TRBD2,TRBV5-1,TRBJ2-1,CASSGGPSGRRDEQFF,TGCGCCAGCAGCGGCGGCCCCAGCGGGAGGCGCGATGAGCAGTTCTTC